The 14 T cell receptor beta chains below come from one sample, sequenced in a study of CD8 T cells in ankylosing spondylitis (dated by TCRdb to the late 2010s). These receptors lack a known antigen. What the study reported, not specific to this receptor: Blood from ankylosing spondylitis patients appeared to be characterized by a TCR beta motif composed of about eight highly homologous amino acid variants.

The library was built by means of 5' RACE. Reads for this sample came from an Illumina HiSeq 2500. TCRdb reprocessed the public reads (quality trimming at Q25 with fastp, clone calling with MiXCR) and kept in-frame beta chains. Identical CDR3 proteins give one entry, which carries the most common genes and DNA. The sample yields more than 650,000 distinct CDR3 sequences; 10% to 15% were counted once. 0.51% of the sample belongs to the ten largest clones. The sequencing sample was made of blood, either unsorted or a sorted T cell fraction (not recorded which). The receptor set was obtained from a male donor with ankylosing spondylitis.

V is TRBV5-1 and J is TRBJ2-3; 7 nucleotides align to TRBD2. The V gene end was trimmed by 4 bases and the J gene end by 3 bases; junction bases not matched to a gene: 8. This CDR3 comprises 15 residues. Germline-derived CDR1 and CDR2 are SGHRS and YFSETQ. The CDR3 region is CASSPGTTGTDTQYF. CDR3 bases: TGCGCCAGCAGCCCGGGGACTACCGGGACAGATACGCAGTATTTT.

Only a few counts were recorded for this clonotype. The V gene is TRBV6-1, the J gene TRBJ2-2; 8 nucleotides align to TRBD1. Trimming at V came to 4 bases and at J to 6 bases, leaving 10 bases not matched to a gene. The germline V gene has CDR1 MNHNS and CDR2 SASEGT. The CDR3 spans 16 residues. The CDR3 nucleotides are TGTGCCAGCAGTGTATACAGGGGGTTTGGGGCCGGGGAGCTGTTTTTT. This codes for CASSVYRGFGAGELFF.

This clonotype showed up many times. The V and J genes are TRBV4-3 and TRBJ2-1; D is unresolved. The germline CDR1 and CDR2 sequences are LGHNA and YSLEER. CDR3 length: 13 residues. Between the trimmed V and J ends, which lost 0 bases and 7 bases, there was a span of 7 bases. CDR3: CASSQDGFNEQFF. Written as DNA, the CDR3 is TGCGCCAGCAGCCAAGATGGGTTTAATGAGCAGTTCTTC.

This clonotype showed up many times. The CDR3 region is CASSLVGGNKQPQHF. The DNA for the CDR3 is TGCGCCAGCAGCTTGGTAGGAGGGAATAAGCAGCCCCAGCATTTT. The gene calls are TRBV5-1 and TRBJ1-5; D remains unclear. With 0 bases removed from V and 7 bases from J, the gap between germline ends came to 14 bases. Looked up from germline, CDR1 is SGHRS and CDR2 is YFSETQ. The CDR3 spans 15 residues.

The DNA for the CDR3 is TGTGCCACCCACGGGGTCTACGAGCAGTACTTC. Protein sequence: CATHGVYEQYF. The rearrangement links TRBV10-3 to TRBJ2-7; D perhaps matches TRBD2 (5 bases). CDR1 is ENHRY, CDR2 SYGVKD, per germline. Between the trimmed V and J ends, which lost 10 bases and 3 bases, there was a span of 10 bases. The CDR3 loop spans 11 amino acids.

This clonotype appeared many times. The genes are TRBV5-1 and TRBJ1-2; possibly TRBD1 for D (5 bases). V was pared by 0 bases and J by 6 bases, with 21 bases between. This CDR3 has 17 residues. Per germline, CDR1 SGHRS and CDR2 YFSETQ. The CDR3, as DNA: TGCGCCAGCAGCTTGGATACCAGGGCTGCCAACTATGATGGCTACACCTTC. Residues: CASSLDTRAANYDGYTF.

The chain couples TRBV6-6 to TRBJ2-1; no reliable D call. CDR1 and CDR2 (germline): MNHNY, SVGAGI (reference sequence). The V end lost 8 bases, the J end lost 9 bases, and 11 bases lay between the germline ends. The CDR3 contains 11 residues. CDR3 in amino acids: CASAGVGEQFF. Here the CDR3 DNA reads TGTGCCAGCGCTGGGGTTGGTGAGCAGTTCTTC.

This clonotype has a single count. The chain couples TRBV18 to TRBJ1-1; TRBD1 agrees at 7 bases. The V segment lost 4 bases and the J segment 0 bases; nucleotides outside the gene matches: 5. The CDR3 is made up of 15 amino acids. The germline V gene encodes CDR1 KGHSH and CDR2 LQKENI. CDR3 nucleotides: TGTGCCAGCTCACAGGGACAGTCCCTGAACACTGAAGCTTTCTTT. As protein: CASSQGQSLNTEAFF.

This clonotype has a single count. The chain recombines TRBV7-3 with TRBJ2-2, with D unclear. Germline V CDR1 and CDR2: SGHTA, FQGTGA. The V gene lost 2 bases and the J gene lost 7 bases, with 8 bases spanning the gap. The CDR3 is 13 residues long. The chain's CDR3 is CASSLPRIGELFF. The DNA for the CDR3 is TGTGCCAGCAGCTTACCAAGGATCGGGGAGCTGTTTTTT.

This clonotype was observed many times. The chain is built from TRBV4-3 and TRBJ2-7; D possibly corresponds to TRBD2 (6 bases). The CDR3 contains 14 residues. V gave up 0 bases and J gave up 1 base, with 7 bases separating them. Germline values: CDR1 LGHNA, CDR2 YSLEER. CDR3 in DNA: TGCGCCAGCAGCCAAGACGCGGGGTCCTACGAGCAGTACTTC. Protein: CASSQDAGSYEQYF.

This chain uses TRBV6-2 or TRBV6-3 with TRBJ2-1; 10 bases align to TRBD1. The CDR3 extends over 15 amino acids. Germline values: CDR1 MNHEY, CDR2 SVGEGT. J was trimmed by 8 bases and V by 7 bases; bases with no gene match: 11. CDR3 region: CASTPWGQGFDEQFF. CDR3 sequence (DNA): TGTGCCAGCACACCTTGGGGACAGGGGTTCGATGAGCAGTTCTTC.

This clonotype has just a few counts. The chain carries TRBV4-3 and TRBJ2-2; TRBD2 is a possible D gene (6 bases). The CDR3 extends over 16 amino acids. CDR1 is LGHNA, CDR2 YSLEER, per germline. The V end lost 8 bases, the J end lost 3 bases, and 19 bases lay between the germline ends. The CDR3 bases are TGCGCCAGCGGTTCAGAGGTAGCGGCATACACCGGGGAGCTGTTTTTT. Amino acid sequence: CASGSEVAAYTGELFF.

This clonotype was counted between two and nine times. The chain uses TRBV5-1 and TRBJ1-4; a weak D match, TRBD1 (5 bases). Germline CDR1 and CDR2: SGHRS and YFSETQ. The ends were cut back, 4 bases at V and 0 bases at J, with 16 bases in the middle. The CDR3 length is 17 residues. For the CDR3, the DNA is TGCGCCAGCAGCCCACCGGGACGTGGGACAACTAATGAAAAACTGTTTTTT. Protein sequence: CASSPPGRGTTNEKLFF.

V and J are TRBV6-2 or TRBV6-3 and TRBJ2-7, with a weak D call TRBD2 (5 bases). V lost 6 bases and J 6 bases, leaving 12 bases between the germline ends. The CDR3 consists of 12 residues. Germline V gene sequence: CDR1 MNHEY, CDR2 SVGEGT. The CDR3 reads CASSFLSGEQYF. The CDR3 DNA sequence: TGTGCCAGCAGCTTTCTCAGCGGCGAGCAGTACTTC.